This note documents a single T cell receptor beta chain sequence. The sample is drawn from a study of T cell changes during pregnancy in multiple sclerosis. Assay used: immunoSEQ multiplex PCR; TCRdb lists only in-frame clones, some missing. The table includes about 57,000 clones, 92% detected once. Deletions cut 4 bases from V and 8 bases from J, with 20 bases between. This CDR3 is built from 16 residues. Looked up from germline, CDR1 is MGHRA and CDR2 is YSYEKL. This sequence joins TRBV4-1 and TRBJ1-4; D unclear. This sequence was found in a female donor with multiple sclerosis, enrolled in a pregnancy study. The specimen comprised CD4+ T cells from peripheral blood mononuclear cells, sampled in the second trimester of pregnancy. The CDR3 protein is CASSRALDPRAEKLFF. In DNA, the CDR3 is TGCGCCAGCAGCCGGGCCTTGGACCCGAGGGCAGAAAAACTGTTTTTT.